There are a few counts of the clone carrying this T cell receptor beta chain. This record comes from a study of T-cell memory formation after mild COVID-19. In TCRdb, the 5' RACE reads were re-called with MiXCR into one record per CDR3 protein. The sample shows hundreds of thousands of distinct CDR3 sequences, less than 25% of them seen only once. The germline V gene encodes CDR1 LNHNV and CDR2 YYDKDF (reference sequence). CDR3 length equals 13 residues. Deletions cut 0 bases from V and 9 bases from J, with 11 bases between. Sequenced: PBMCs or a T cell subset sorted from them (not recorded which). This TCR derives from an adult woman who had mild COVID-19 (a few samples of this study predate the infection). Cell type and time point are not known. V and J are TRBV15 and TRBJ1-1, with D possibly TRBD1 on 5 matching bases. CDR3 region: CATSRDRDGQAFF. CDR3 coding DNA: TGTGCCACCAGCAGAGATCGGGACGGCCAAGCTTTCTTT.